These T cell receptor beta chains were read from a single sample in a study of cytomegalovirus exposure and HLA in healthy donors. Clones were read by immunoSEQ multiplex PCR, and TCRdb kept only the in-frame ones, dropping some. The ten top clones account for about 6.8%, within a sample of some 120,000 clones. Sequenced material: PBMCs. These receptors were obtained from a man in his forties in good health and CMV-seropositive. Both conserved end residues are trimmed from each CDR3. The order of the fields is V gene, CDR3 length, J gene, CDR3 protein.

v_call: TRBV7-8
cdr3_length: 11
j_call: TRBJ1-3
cdr3_aa: ASSLGSGHPIY

v_call: TRBV15
cdr3_length: 12
j_call: TRBJ1-1
cdr3_aa: ATSSWTVNTEAF

v_call: TRBV28
cdr3_length: 11
j_call: TRBJ1-5
cdr3_aa: ASSLGGWQPQH

v_call: TRBV4-2
cdr3_length: 12
j_call: TRBJ1-1
cdr3_aa: ASSGPGTGAEAF

v_call: TRBV13
cdr3_length: 13
j_call: TRBJ2-3
cdr3_aa: ASSSRPPGTDTQY

v_call: TRBV19
cdr3_length: 15
j_call: TRBJ1-5
cdr3_aa: ASSISFWRRRNQPQH

v_call: TRBV7-2
cdr3_length: 12
j_call: TRBJ1-5
cdr3_aa: ASSPGTVNQPQH

v_call: TRBV5-4
cdr3_length: 12
j_call: TRBJ1-1
cdr3_aa: ASSDEVLSTEAF

v_call: TRBV5-8
cdr3_length: 8
j_call: TRBJ2-7
cdr3_aa: ASSFLGEY

v_call: TRBV9
cdr3_length: 14
j_call: TRBJ1-1
cdr3_aa: ASSPRSGLTNTEAF

v_call: TRBV30
cdr3_length: 12
j_call: TRBJ2-1
cdr3_aa: AWSMTLAGGLSL

v_call: TRBV6-6
cdr3_length: 12
j_call: TRBJ1-5
cdr3_aa: ASSLGTGNQPQH

v_call: TRBV5-6
cdr3_length: 12
j_call: TRBJ1-2
cdr3_aa: ASSLQGTYYGYT

v_call: TRBV14
cdr3_length: 11
j_call: TRBJ2-2
cdr3_aa: ASRLGGTGELF

v_call: TRBV28
cdr3_length: 13
j_call: TRBJ2-3
cdr3_aa: ASSFTASPGDTQY

v_call: TRBV19
cdr3_length: 14
j_call: TRBJ2-1
cdr3_aa: ASRTLGLAGGEEQF